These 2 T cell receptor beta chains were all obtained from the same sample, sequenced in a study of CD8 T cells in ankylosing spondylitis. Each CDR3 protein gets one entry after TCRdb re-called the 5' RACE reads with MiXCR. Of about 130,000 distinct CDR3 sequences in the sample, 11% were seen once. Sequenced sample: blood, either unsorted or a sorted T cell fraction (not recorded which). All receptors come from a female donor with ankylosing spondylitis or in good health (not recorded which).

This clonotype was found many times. CDR3 nucleotide sequence: TGTGCCTTCCCTGGACTAGCGAACACCGGGGAGCTGTTTTTT. Amino acids: CAFPGLANTGELFF. V and J are TRBV30 and TRBJ2-2; the match to TRBD2 covers 7 bases. The CDR3 spans 14 residues. V was pared by 7 bases and J by 0 bases, with 5 bases of the junction left unmatched. CDR1 is GTSNPN, CDR2 SVGIG, per germline (reference sequence). The variable domain in full, with the rest retrieved from reference TRBV30 and TRBJ2-2, is SQTIHQWPATLVQPVGSPLSLECTVEGTSNPNLYWYRQAAGRGLQLLFYSVGIGQISSEVPQNLSASRPQDRQFILSSKKLLLSDSGFYLCAFPGLANTGELFFGEGSRLTVL.

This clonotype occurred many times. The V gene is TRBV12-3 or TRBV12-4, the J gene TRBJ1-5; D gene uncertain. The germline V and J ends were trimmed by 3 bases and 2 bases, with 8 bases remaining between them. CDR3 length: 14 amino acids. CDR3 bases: TGTGCCAGCAGTTTCCAGCAGGGCAATCAGCCCCAGCATTTT. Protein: CASSFQQGNQPQHF.